The 14 T cell receptor beta chains below all came from one sample that was sequenced in a study of neoadjuvant anti-PD-1 for oral cavity cancer. The data were produced by immunoSEQ multiplex PCR, yet TCRdb's version contains in-frame clones alone and is incomplete. The sample has tens of thousands of clones; approximately 79% are singletons. The sequencing used PBMCs, collected before nivolumab (anti-PD-1) treatment. These receptors were obtained from a person between 40 and 80 years old with oral cavity squamous cell carcinoma.

The rearrangement links TRBV29-1 to TRBJ2-1, with D perhaps given as TRBD1 or TRBD2 (5 bases each). This CDR3 comprises 14 residues. Germline CDR1 and CDR2: SQVTM and ANQGSEA. V lost 4 bases and J 7 bases, leaving 17 bases between the germline ends. The CDR3 is CSVGNRGEGNEQFF. The CDR3 nucleotides are TGCAGCGTTGGGAACAGAGGGGAAGGGAATGAGCAGTTCTTC.

V gene TRBV11-2 combines with J gene TRBJ1-1; the D is unclear. The germline gives CDR1 SGHAT, CDR2 FQNNGV. The CDR3 is 13 amino acids. Trimming removed 4 bases at V and 1 base at J, with 7 bases between. The CDR3 region has the DNA TGTGCCAGCAGCTGGAATCCGAACACTGAAGCTTTCTTT. This sequence encodes CASSWNPNTEAFF.

This clone has only one observation. The rearrangement links TRBV6-1 to TRBJ2-7; a weak D match, TRBD2 (6 bases). This CDR3 contains 13 residues. V was cut by 7 bases and J by 0 bases, with 10 bases left in between. The germline V gene has CDR1 MNHNS and CDR2 SASEGT. This chain's CDR3 is CASTLGGSYEQYF. For the CDR3, the DNA is TGTGCCAGCACCCTCGGGGGCTCCTACGAGCAGTACTTC.

The chain is built from TRBV21-1 and TRBJ2-1; TRBD2 is taken as the D call from the table, unchecked against the DNA. TRBV21-1 is assigned pseudogene status. This CDR3 is built from 15 residues. The CDR3 spells CASTPGLARVYEQFF. The CDR3 nucleotides are TGTGCCAGCACCCCTGGACTAGCTAGGGTCTATGAGCAGTTCTTC.

V gene TRBV2 combines with J gene TRBJ2-1, with 13 bases that match TRBD2. Germline CDR1 SNHLY, CDR2 FYNNEI. Trimming took 6 bases from V and 8 from J; bases not matched to a gene: 4. This CDR3 is 14 amino acids long. The CDR3 spells CASRTSGGSYEQFF. Written as DNA, the CDR3 is TGTGCCAGCAGGACTAGCGGGGGGAGTTATGAGCAGTTCTTC.

This chain links TRBV13 with TRBJ2-3; 8 nucleotides match TRBD2. V was clipped by 6 bases and J by 3 bases; unmatched bases: 11. Germline V gene sequence: CDR1 PRHDT, CDR2 FYEKMQ (reference sequence). The CDR3 length is 16 residues. This chain's CDR3 is CASSLSGGRQTDTQYF. The CDR3 nucleotides are TGTGCCAGCAGTCTCTCTGGCGGGAGGCAAACAGATACGCAGTATTTT.

This clone was observed a few times. This sequence joins TRBV2 and TRBJ1-2, with D possibly matching TRBD1 (6 bases). The germline V gene has CDR1 SNHLY and CDR2 FYNNEI. The V end lost 8 bases, the J end lost 2 bases, and 12 bases lay between the germline ends. This CDR3 is built from 13 residues. The CDR3 region has the DNA TGTGCCAGCCTGAGACAGGCCAACTATGGCTACACCTTC. This gives the protein CASLRQANYGYTF.

The V gene is TRBV18, the J gene TRBJ1-1, with D possibly TRBD1 on 5 matching bases. The CDR3 is 12 residues long. Trimming stripped 1 base from V and 10 bases from J, with 10 bases between. Germline CDR1 KGHSH, CDR2 LQKENI. Here the CDR3 DNA reads TGTGCCAGCTCACCACTAGGGGAAAGAGCTTTCTTT. Translating gives CASSPLGERAFF.

The J gene is TRBJ1-1, the V gene TRBV28, with TRBD1 identical over 8 bases. This CDR3 has 15 residues. CDR1 MDHEN and CDR2 SYDVKM come from the germline V gene. Trimming took 5 bases from V and 5 from J; bases not matched to a gene: 10. The CDR3 region is CASSPPGQGRTEAFF. The CDR3 DNA reads TGTGCCAGCAGTCCCCCCGGACAGGGTAGGACTGAAGCTTTCTTT.

CDR3 region: CASAGLAPNEQFF. As DNA, the CDR3 is TGTGCCAGCGCGGGACTAGCGCCCAATGAGCAGTTCTTC. The chain uses TRBV9 and TRBJ2-1, with 10 bases that match TRBD2. Germline V CDR1 and CDR2: SGDLS, YYNGEE. This CDR3 spans 13 amino acids. J gave up 6 bases and V 7 bases, and 4 bases lay outside the gene matches. The full variable domain, with the rest looked up from reference TRBV9 and TRBJ2-1, is DSGVTQTPKHLITATGQRVTLRCSPRSGDLSVYWYQQSLDQGLQFLIQYYNGEERAKGNILERFSAQQFPDLHSELNLSSLELGDSALYFCASAGLAPNEQFFGPGTRLTVL.

The gene calls are TRBV5-6 and TRBJ1-1; 8 nucleotides agree with TRBD1. V was clipped by 2 bases and J by 0 bases; unmatched bases: 3. This CDR3 has 15 residues. CDR1 is SGHDT, CDR2 YYEEEE, per germline. CDR3 in amino acids: CASSFPTGVNTEAFF. CDR3 in DNA: TGTGCCAGCAGCTTTCCGACAGGGGTGAACACTGAAGCTTTCTTT.

The rearrangement joins TRBV28 to TRBJ2-7; no firm D call. The CDR3 is 13 amino acids. CDR1 MDHEN and CDR2 SYDVKM come from the germline V gene. Trimming took off 6 bases at V and 3 bases at J, with 12 bases between the two ends. The CDR3 DNA is TGTGCCAGCAGAAGGTTTCCTAACTACGAGCAGTACTTC. Translating it yields CASRRFPNYEQYF. The full variable domain, rest sourced from reference TRBV28 and TRBJ2-7, is DVKVTQSSRYLVKRTGEKVFLECVQDMDHENMFWYRQDPGLGLRLIYFSYDVKMKEKGDIPEGYSVSREKKERFSLILESASTNQTSMYLCASRRFPNYEQYFGPGTRLTVT.

The sample holds a few counts of this clone. The chain joins TRBV5-1 to TRBJ2-7; 10 bases align to TRBD1. The J segment lost 3 bases and the V segment lost 4 bases, leaving 10 bases of the junction unmatched. There are 16 residues in the CDR3. CDR1 and CDR2 from the germline V gene are SGHRS and YFSETQ. The chain's CDR3 is CASSPGTGVVFYEQYF. The DNA of the CDR3 is TGCGCCAGCAGCCCCGGGACAGGGGTTGTCTTCTACGAGCAGTACTTC. Looking up the rest from reference TRBV5-1 and TRBJ2-7 gives the full variable domain: KAGVTQTPRYLIKTRGQQVTLSCSPISGHRSVSWYQQTPGQGLQFLFEYFSETQRNKGNFPGRFSGRQFSNSRSEMNVSTLELGDSALYLCASSPGTGVVFYEQYFGPGTRLTVT.

V and J are TRBV7-8 and TRBJ1-4; no reliable D call. The CDR3 runs 14 residues. The V and J ends lost 5 bases and 8 bases respectively, with 15 bases between them. Germline V gene sequence: CDR1 SGHVS, CDR2 FQNEAQ. The CDR3 coding sequence is TGTGCCAGCAGCCCCCATCTTAGGAGCGAAAAACTGTTTTTT. Protein product: CASSPHLRSEKLFF.